The next 13 T cell receptor beta chains were all read from a single sample in a study of spatial heterogeneity in lung cancer. TCRdb reanalysed the 5' RACE reads using MiXCR and keeps one entry per CDR3 protein. The sample lists about 100,000 distinct CDR3 sequences; around 19% were seen once. The time point was: blood at routine non-recurrence follow-up after resection. This specimen was PBMCs, taken at follow-up. The receptors were gathered from a male donor with early-stage non-small cell lung cancer.

This clonotype came up a few times. The V gene is TRBV6-1, the J gene TRBJ2-1; the D gene is possibly TRBD2 (6 bases). The CDR3 sequence is 13 residues long. V was pared by 8 bases and J by 8 bases, with 16 bases between. Germline assignment: CDR1 MNHNS and CDR2 SASEGT. CDR3 residues: CASLRVPSDEQFF. The DNA of the CDR3 is TGTGCCAGCCTCCGCGTCCCTAGCGATGAGCAGTTCTTC.

This clonotype was seen a few times. The gene calls are TRBV6-1 and TRBJ1-2; D is unresolved. CDR1 is MNHNS, CDR2 SASEGT, per germline. This CDR3 is built from 12 residues. Trimming pared 10 bases from V and 6 bases from J, leaving 15 bases between. The CDR3 sequence is CATRREQHGYTF. The CDR3 region has the DNA TGTGCCACCCGGAGAGAACAGCATGGCTACACCTTC.

CDR3 sequence reads: CASSFNSGGADNEQFF. The DNA for the CDR3 is TGTGCCAGCAGTTTCAATAGCGGGGGGGCTGACAATGAGCAGTTCTTC. This chain joins TRBV28 and TRBJ2-1, with TRBD2 matching 11 bases. Per the germline V gene, CDR1 is MDHEN and CDR2 is SYDVKM. This CDR3 comprises 16 residues. V lost 3 bases and J lost 5; bases outside the gene matches: 6.

The chain couples TRBV11-2 to TRBJ2-3; the match to TRBD2 covers 7 bases. The CDR3 length is 16 residues. V was clipped by 5 bases and J by 0 bases; unmatched bases: 8. Germline values: CDR1 SGHAT, CDR2 FQNNGV. As DNA, the CDR3 is TGTGCCAGCAGCGAGTGGGCTAGCGGAAGCACAGATACGCAGTATTTT. Protein product: CASSEWASGSTDTQYF.

This clonotype was observed a few times. The CDR3 spells CSAGGRGTQYF. DNA of the CDR3: TGCAGTGCCGGGGGGAGGGGGACGCAGTATTTT. V usage is TRBV20-1 and J usage is TRBJ2-3; possibly TRBD2 for D (7 bases). This CDR3 spans 11 amino acids. V lost 6 bases to trimming and J lost 9 bases, with 13 bases between them. Per the germline V gene, CDR1 is DFQATT and CDR2 is SNEGSKA (reference sequence).

This clonotype has just a few counts. This chain uses TRBV19 with TRBJ2-2, with D perhaps matching TRBD2 (6 bases). Trimming shortened V by 3 bases and J by 6 bases, and 11 bases separated the two germline ends. CDR3 length equals 14 residues. The germline V gene encodes CDR1 LNHDA and CDR2 SQIVND (reference sequence). Here the CDR3 reads CASSILRGAGELFF. In DNA, the CDR3 is TGTGCCAGTAGTATTTTGCGGGGAGCCGGGGAGCTGTTTTTT.

The chain couples TRBV6-4 to TRBJ1-5, with no clear D. Germline V gives CDR1 MRHNA, CDR2 SNTAGT. The CDR3 spans 13 residues. V was trimmed by 4 bases and J by 7 bases, leaving 11 bases between them. CDR3 region: CASSAEGGQPQHF. CDR3 coding DNA: TGTGCCAGCAGTGCGGAGGGTGGACAGCCCCAGCATTTT.

V is TRBV5-1 and J is TRBJ1-1; the D gene is possibly TRBD1 (5 bases). This CDR3 has 16 residues. The V and J ends lost 0 bases and 2 bases respectively, with 14 bases between them. CDR1 is SGHRS, CDR2 YFSETQ, per germline. The CDR3 DNA is TGCGCCAGCAGCTTGGGCCAGGGATTGGAAAACACTGAAGCTTTCTTT. It yields the protein CASSLGQGLENTEAFF.

This clonotype has only a few counts. The chain links TRBV4-1 to TRBJ1-5; no definite D call. CDR3 length equals 17 residues. Germline loops: CDR1 MGHRA, CDR2 YSYEKL. Deletions cut 3 bases from V and 0 bases from J, with 15 bases between. The CDR3 spells CASSQPSAGLSNQPQHF. CDR3 DNA: TGCGCCAGCAGCCAGCCGTCAGCCGGGCTTAGCAATCAGCCCCAGCATTTT.

This sequence joins TRBV4-2 and TRBJ1-6; D remains ambiguous. This CDR3 comprises 15 residues. V was cut by 4 bases and J by 8 bases, with 15 bases left in between. Germline loops: CDR1 LGHNA, CDR2 YNFKEQ. The CDR3, as DNA: TGTGCCAGCAGCCGGACGGAGTCCGCCGATTCACCCCTCCACTTT. As protein: CASSRTESADSPLHF.

The genes are TRBV7-2 and TRBJ2-3; 16 bases are a match to TRBD2. V shed 5 bases and J 2 bases; nucleotides not matched to a gene: 10. The CDR3 is made up of 19 amino acids. The germline V gene encodes CDR1 SGHTA and CDR2 FQGNSA. The chain's CDR3 is CASSNRGLAGGASTDTQYF. CDR3 DNA sequence: TGTGCCAGCAGCAACAGGGGACTAGCGGGAGGGGCCTCCACAGATACGCAGTATTTT.

A few counts support this clonotype. The gene calls are TRBV4-1 and TRBJ2-6; no clear D gene. In germline, CDR1 is MGHRA, CDR2 YSYEKL. The length of the CDR3 is 15 residues. Trimming shortened V by 5 bases and J by 0 bases, and 8 bases separated the two germline ends. The CDR3 DNA reads TGCGCCAGCAGCTCCTTCTACTCTGGGGCCAACGTCCTGACTTTC. Translated, it gives CASSSFYSGANVLTF.

The J gene is TRBJ2-1, the V gene TRBV3-1; no firm D call. Germline CDR1 and CDR2: LGHDT and YNNKEL (reference sequence). V was shortened by 4 bases and J by 4 bases, with 14 bases between the two germline ends. This CDR3 has 15 amino acids. CDR3: CASSPTTGEYNEQFF. The CDR3 bases are TGTGCCAGCAGCCCTACGACCGGAGAGTACAATGAGCAGTTCTTC.